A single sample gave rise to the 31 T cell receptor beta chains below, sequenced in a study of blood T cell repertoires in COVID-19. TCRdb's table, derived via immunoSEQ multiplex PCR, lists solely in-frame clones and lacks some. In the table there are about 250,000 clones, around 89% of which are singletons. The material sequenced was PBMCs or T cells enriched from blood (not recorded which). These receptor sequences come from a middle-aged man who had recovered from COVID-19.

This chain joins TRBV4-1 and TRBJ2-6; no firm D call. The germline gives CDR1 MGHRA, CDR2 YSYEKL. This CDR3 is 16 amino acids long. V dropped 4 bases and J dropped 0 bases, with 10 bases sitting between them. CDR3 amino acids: CASSPRPISGANVLTF. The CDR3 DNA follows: TGCGCCAGCAGCCCTAGACCGATCTCTGGGGCCAACGTCCTGACTTTC.

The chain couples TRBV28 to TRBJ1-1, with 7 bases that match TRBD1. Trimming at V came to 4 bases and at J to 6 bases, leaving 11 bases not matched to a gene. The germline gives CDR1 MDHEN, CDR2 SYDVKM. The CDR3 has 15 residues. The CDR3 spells CASSSVRQGRAEAFF. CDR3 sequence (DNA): TGTGCCAGCAGTTCAGTTCGACAGGGTCGGGCTGAAGCTTTCTTT.

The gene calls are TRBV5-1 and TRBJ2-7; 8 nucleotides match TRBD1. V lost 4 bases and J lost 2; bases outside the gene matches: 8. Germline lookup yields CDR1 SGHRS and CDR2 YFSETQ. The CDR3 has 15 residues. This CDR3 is CASSPRQGKAYEQYF. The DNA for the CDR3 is TGCGCCAGCAGCCCCCGACAGGGGAAGGCCTACGAGCAGTACTTC.

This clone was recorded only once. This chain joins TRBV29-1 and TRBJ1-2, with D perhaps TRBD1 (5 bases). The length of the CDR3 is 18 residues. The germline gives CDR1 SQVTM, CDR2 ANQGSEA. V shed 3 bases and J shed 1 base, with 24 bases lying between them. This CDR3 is CSVDRSTVILSGNYGYTF. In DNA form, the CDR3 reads TGCAGCGTTGACAGATCGACAGTAATCCTTAGTGGTAACTATGGCTACACCTTC. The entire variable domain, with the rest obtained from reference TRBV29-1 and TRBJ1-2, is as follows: SAVISQKPSRDICQRGTSLTIQCQVDSQVTMMFWYRQQPGQSLTLIATANQGSEATYESGFVIDKFPISRPNLTFSTLTVSNMSPEDSSIYLCSVDRSTVILSGNYGYTFGSGTRLTVV.

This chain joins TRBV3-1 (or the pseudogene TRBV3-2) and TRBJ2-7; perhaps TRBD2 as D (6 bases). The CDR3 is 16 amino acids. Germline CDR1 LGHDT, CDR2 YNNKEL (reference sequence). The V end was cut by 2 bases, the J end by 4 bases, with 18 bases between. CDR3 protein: CASSQRTGVVSYEQYF. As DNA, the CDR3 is TGTGCCAGCAGCCAACGAACGGGAGTGGTCTCGTACGAGCAGTACTTC.

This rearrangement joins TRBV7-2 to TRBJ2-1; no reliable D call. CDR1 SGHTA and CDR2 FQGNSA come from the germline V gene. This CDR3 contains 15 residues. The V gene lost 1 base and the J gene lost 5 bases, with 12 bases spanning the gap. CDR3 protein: CASSLVLAFNNEQFF. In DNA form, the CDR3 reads TGTGCCAGCAGCTTAGTTTTAGCATTTAACAATGAGCAGTTCTTC.

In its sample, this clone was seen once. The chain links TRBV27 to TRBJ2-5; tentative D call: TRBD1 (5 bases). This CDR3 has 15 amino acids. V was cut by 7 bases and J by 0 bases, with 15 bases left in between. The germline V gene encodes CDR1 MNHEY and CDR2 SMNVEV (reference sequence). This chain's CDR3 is CASKGADFYQETQYF. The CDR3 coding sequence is TGTGCCAGCAAAGGGGCAGACTTTTACCAAGAGACCCAGTACTTC.

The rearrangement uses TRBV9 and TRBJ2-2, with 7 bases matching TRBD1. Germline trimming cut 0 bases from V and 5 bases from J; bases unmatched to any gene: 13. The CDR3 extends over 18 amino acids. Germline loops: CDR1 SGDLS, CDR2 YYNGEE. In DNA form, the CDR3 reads TGTGCCAGCAGCGTAGCTAGGGAGAGACAGGGAGTGACCGGGGAGCTGTTTTTT. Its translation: CASSVARERQGVTGELFF.

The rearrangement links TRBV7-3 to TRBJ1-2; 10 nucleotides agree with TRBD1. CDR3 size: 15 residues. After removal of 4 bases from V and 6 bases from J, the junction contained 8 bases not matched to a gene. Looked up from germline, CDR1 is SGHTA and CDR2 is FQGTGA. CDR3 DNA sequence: TGTGCCAGCAGCTCAATGAGTGGGACAGGGGATGGCTACACCTTC. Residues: CASSSMSGTGDGYTF.

In nucleotides, the CDR3 is TGTGCCAGCAGTGGACAGGGGACGGGTCCCAAAAACATTCAGTACTTC. Translating it yields CASSGQGTGPKNIQYF. This rearrangement joins TRBV27 to TRBJ2-4; TRBD1 matches 9 bases. The germline V gene has CDR1 MNHEY and CDR2 SMNVEV (reference sequence). Trimming at V came to 5 bases and at J to 2 bases, leaving 7 bases not matched to a gene. The CDR3 is 16 amino acids.

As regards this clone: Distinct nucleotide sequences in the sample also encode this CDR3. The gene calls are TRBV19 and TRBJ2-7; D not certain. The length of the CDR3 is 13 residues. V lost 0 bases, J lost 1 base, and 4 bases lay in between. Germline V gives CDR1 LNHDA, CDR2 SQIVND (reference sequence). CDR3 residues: CASSIDLSYEQYF. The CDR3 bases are TGTGCCAGTAGTATAGATCTTTCCTACGAGCAGTACTTC.

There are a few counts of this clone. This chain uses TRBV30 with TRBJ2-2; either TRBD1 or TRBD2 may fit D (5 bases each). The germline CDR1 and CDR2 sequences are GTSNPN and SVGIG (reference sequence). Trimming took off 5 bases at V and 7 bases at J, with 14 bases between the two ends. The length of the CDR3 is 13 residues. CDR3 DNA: TGTGCCTGGGGGACGGTTGAGGGCGGGGAGCTGTTTTTT. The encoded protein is CAWGTVEGGELFF.

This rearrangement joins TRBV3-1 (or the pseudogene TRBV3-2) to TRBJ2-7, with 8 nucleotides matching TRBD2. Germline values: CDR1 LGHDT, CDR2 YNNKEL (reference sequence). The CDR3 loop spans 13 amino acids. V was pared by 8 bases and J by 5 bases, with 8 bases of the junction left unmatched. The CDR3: CASSGLVSHEQYF. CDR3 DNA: TGTGCCAGCTCGGGACTAGTTAGCCACGAGCAGTACTTC.

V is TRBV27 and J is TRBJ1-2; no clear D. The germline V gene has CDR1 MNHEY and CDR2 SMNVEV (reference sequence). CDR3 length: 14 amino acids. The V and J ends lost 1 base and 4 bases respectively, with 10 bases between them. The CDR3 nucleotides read TGTGCCAGCAGTTTATACGGGGAGGGCTATGGCTACACCTTC. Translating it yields CASSLYGEGYGYTF.

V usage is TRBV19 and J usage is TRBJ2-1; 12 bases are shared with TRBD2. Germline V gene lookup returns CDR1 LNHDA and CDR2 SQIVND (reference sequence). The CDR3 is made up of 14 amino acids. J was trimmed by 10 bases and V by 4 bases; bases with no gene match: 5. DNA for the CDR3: TGTGCCAGTAGTAACGGACTAGCGGGAAGGGAGCAGTTCTTC. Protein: CASSNGLAGREQFF.

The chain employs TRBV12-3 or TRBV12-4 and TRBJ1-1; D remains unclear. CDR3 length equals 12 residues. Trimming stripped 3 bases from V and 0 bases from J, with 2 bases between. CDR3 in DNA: TGTGCCAGCAGTTTTATGAACACTGAAGCTTTCTTT. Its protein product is CASSFMNTEAFF.

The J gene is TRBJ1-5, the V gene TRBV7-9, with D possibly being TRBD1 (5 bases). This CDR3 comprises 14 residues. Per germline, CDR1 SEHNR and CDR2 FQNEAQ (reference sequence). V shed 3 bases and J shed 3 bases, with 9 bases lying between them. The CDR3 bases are TGTGCCAGCAGCTTGCAGGGCGACAATCAGCCCCAGCATTTT. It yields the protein CASSLQGDNQPQHF.

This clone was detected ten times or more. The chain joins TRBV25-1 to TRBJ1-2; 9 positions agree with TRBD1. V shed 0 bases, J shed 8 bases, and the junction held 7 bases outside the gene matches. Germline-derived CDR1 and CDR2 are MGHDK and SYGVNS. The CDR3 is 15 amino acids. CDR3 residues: CASSEYPDRGRGYTF. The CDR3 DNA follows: TGTGCCAGCAGTGAATATCCCGACAGGGGGAGAGGCTACACCTTC.

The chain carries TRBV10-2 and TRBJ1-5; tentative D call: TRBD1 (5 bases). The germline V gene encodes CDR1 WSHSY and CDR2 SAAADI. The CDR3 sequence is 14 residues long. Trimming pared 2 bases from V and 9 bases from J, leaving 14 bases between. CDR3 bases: TGCGCCAGCAGTGAGCCCGGGGGGATTACGCCCCAGCATTTT. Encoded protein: CASSEPGGITPQHF.

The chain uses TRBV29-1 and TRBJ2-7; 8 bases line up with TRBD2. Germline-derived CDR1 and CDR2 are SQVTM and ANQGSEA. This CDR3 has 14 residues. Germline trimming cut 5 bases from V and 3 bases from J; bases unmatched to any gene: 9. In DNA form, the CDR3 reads TGCAGCGTTTTGGGCGGGAGGAGAGGCTACGAGCAGTACTTC. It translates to CSVLGGRRGYEQYF.

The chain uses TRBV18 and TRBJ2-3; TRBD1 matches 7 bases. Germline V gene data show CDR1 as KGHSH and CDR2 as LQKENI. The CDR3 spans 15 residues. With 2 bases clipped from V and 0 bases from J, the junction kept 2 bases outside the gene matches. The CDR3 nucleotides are TGTGCCAGCTCACCATTGGACAGGAGCACAGATACGCAGTATTTT. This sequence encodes CASSPLDRSTDTQYF.

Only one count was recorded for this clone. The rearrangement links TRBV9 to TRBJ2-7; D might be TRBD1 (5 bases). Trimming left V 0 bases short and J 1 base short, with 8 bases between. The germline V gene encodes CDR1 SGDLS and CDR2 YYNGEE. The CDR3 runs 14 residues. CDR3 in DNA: TGTGCCAGCAGCGTAGCCGACAGATCCTACGAGCAGTACTTC. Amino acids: CASSVADRSYEQYF. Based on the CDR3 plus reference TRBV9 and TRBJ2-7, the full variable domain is DSGVTQTPKHLITATGQRVTLRCSPRSGDLSVYWYQQSLDQGLQFLIQYYNGEERAKGNILERFSAQQFPDLHSELNLSSLELGDSALYFCASSVADRSYEQYFGPGTRLTVT.

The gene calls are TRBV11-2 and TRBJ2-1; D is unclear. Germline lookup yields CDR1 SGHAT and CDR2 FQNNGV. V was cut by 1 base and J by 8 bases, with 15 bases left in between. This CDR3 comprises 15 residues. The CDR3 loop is CASSLVDSRGYEQFF. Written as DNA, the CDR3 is TGTGCCAGCAGCTTAGTTGACTCGCGTGGATATGAGCAGTTCTTC.

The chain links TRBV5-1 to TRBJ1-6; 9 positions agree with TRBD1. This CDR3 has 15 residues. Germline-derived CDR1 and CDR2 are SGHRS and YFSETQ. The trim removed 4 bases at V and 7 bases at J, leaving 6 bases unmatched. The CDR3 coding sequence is TGCGCCAGCAGCCTGGGGACAGGGCTAAATTCACCCCTCCACTTT. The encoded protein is CASSLGTGLNSPLHF.

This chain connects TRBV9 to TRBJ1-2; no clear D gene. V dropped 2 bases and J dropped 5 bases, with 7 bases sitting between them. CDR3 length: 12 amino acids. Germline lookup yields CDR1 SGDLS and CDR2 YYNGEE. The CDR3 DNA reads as TGTGCCAGCAGCGTCTCGGGTTATGGCTACACCTTC. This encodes CASSVSGYGYTF.

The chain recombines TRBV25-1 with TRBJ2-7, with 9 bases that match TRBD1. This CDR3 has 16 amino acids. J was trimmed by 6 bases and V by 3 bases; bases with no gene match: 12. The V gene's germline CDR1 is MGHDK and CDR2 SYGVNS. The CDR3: CASSESLDRGFVEQYF. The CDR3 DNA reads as TGTGCCAGCAGTGAGTCCTTGGACAGGGGTTTCGTCGAGCAGTACTTC.

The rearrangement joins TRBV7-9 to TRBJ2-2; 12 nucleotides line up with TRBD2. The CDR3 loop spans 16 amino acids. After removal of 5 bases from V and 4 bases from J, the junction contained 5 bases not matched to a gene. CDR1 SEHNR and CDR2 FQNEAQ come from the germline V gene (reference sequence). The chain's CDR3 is CASSPGLAGSTGELFF. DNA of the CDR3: TGTGCCAGCAGCCCAGGACTAGCGGGGTCCACCGGGGAGCTGTTTTTT.

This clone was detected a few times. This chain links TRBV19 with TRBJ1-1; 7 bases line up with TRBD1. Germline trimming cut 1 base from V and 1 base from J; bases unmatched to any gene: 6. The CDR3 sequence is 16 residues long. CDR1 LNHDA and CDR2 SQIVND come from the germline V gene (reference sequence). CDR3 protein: CASSIGGGQTNTEAFF. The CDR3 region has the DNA TGTGCCAGTAGTATAGGAGGGGGACAGACGAACACTGAAGCTTTCTTT. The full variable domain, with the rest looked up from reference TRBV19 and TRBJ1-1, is DGGITQSPKYLFRKEGQNVTLSCEQNLNHDAMYWYRQDPGQGLRLIYYSQIVNDFQKGDIAEGYSVSREKKESFPLTVTSAQKNPTAFYLCASSIGGGQTNTEAFFGQGTRLTVV.

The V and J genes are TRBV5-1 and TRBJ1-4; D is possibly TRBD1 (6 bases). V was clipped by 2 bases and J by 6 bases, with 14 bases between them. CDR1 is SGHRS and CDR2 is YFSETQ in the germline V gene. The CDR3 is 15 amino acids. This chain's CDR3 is CASSFLDSRDEKLFF. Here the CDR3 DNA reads TGCGCCAGCAGCTTTCTGGACAGTAGGGATGAAAAACTGTTTTTT. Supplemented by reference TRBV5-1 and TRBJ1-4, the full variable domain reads KAGVTQTPRYLIKTRGQQVTLSCSPISGHRSVSWYQQTPGQGLQFLFEYFSETQRNKGNFPGRFSGRQFSNSRSEMNVSTLELGDSALYLCASSFLDSRDEKLFFGSGTQLSVL.

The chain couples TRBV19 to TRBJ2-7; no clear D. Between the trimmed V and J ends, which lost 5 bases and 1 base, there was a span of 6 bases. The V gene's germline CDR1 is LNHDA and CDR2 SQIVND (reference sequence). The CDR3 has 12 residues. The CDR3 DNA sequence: TGTGCCAGTAGTTTCGGTTCCTACGAGCAGTACTTC. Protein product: CASSFGSYEQYF.

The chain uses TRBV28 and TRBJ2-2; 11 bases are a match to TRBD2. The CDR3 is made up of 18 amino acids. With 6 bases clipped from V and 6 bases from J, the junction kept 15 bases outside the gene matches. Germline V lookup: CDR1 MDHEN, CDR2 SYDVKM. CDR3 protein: CASRVGVAGGWIAGELFF. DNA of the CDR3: TGTGCCAGCAGGGTCGGAGTAGCGGGAGGGTGGATCGCCGGGGAGCTGTTTTTT.